One and the same sample provided the 30 T cell receptor beta chains below, sequenced in a study of T cells in Graves' hyperthyroidism and ophthalmopathy. Amplification of TCR beta CDR3 regions used RNA as the template. The HTBI primer set was used in a first-round RT-PCR of the TCR CDR3. In TCRdb, the multiplex PCR reads were re-called with MiXCR into one record per CDR3 protein. The sample contains 700,000 or so distinct CDR3 sequences, 14% of which appear only once. The sample consisted of blood. These receptors all stem from a woman aged 50 to 60 with Graves' ophthalmopathy.

This clonotype was observed at least ten times. The rearrangement links TRBV27 to TRBJ1-4, with TRBD1 matching 9 bases. The CDR3 covers 14 residues. J was trimmed by 7 bases and V by 6 bases; bases with no gene match: 6. Germline CDR1 is MNHEY and CDR2 is SMNVEV (reference sequence). The CDR3 nucleotides read TGTGCCAGCAGCACCGGGACAGGGCGTGAAAAACTGTTTTTT. As protein: CASSTGTGREKLFF.

This clonotype was observed at least ten times. The rearrangement uses TRBV13 and TRBJ2-1; tentative D call: TRBD2 (6 bases). This CDR3 region has 16 residues. Looked up from germline, CDR1 is PRHDT and CDR2 is FYEKMQ (reference sequence). V lost 5 bases and J 3 bases, leaving 17 bases between the germline ends. In DNA, the CDR3 is TGTGCCAGCAGCGGACCGGGACTCATCATCTACAATGAGCAGTTCTTC. It yields the protein CASSGPGLIIYNEQFF.

This clonotype was seen a few times. The genes are TRBV29-1 and TRBJ1-1; TRBD1 might be the D (6 bases). The CDR3 runs 15 residues. The V gene lost 6 bases and the J gene lost 4 bases, with 21 bases spanning the gap. CDR1 SQVTM and CDR2 ANQGSEA come from the germline V gene. The CDR3 spells CSVGAGGGFGTEAFF. The CDR3 region has the DNA TGCAGCGTGGGGGCTGGGGGGGGCTTCGGCACTGAAGCTTTCTTT. The variable domain in full, with the rest retrieved from reference TRBV29-1 and TRBJ1-1, is SAVISQKPSRDICQRGTSLTIQCQVDSQVTMMFWYRQQPGQSLTLIATANQGSEATYESGFVIDKFPISRPNLTFSTLTVSNMSPEDSSIYLCSVGAGGGFGTEAFFGQGTRLTVV.

This clonotype has more than one count but fewer than ten. The chain links TRBV20-1 to TRBJ2-5; D remains ambiguous. CDR1 DFQATT and CDR2 SNEGSKA come from the germline V gene (reference sequence). V was shortened by 6 bases and J by 0 bases, with 20 bases between the two germline ends. The CDR3 is 16 amino acids. In DNA, the CDR3 is TGCAGTGCGCGATTCCCTGGTAGCAGATACCAAGAGACCCAGTACTTC. This codes for CSARFPGSRYQETQYF.

The gene calls are TRBV5-1 and TRBJ1-6, with D possibly matching TRBD1 (5 bases). Germline CDR1 SGHRS, CDR2 YFSETQ. Trimming removed 4 bases from V and 7 bases from J, with 15 bases in between. The length of the CDR3 is 15 residues. The CDR3 sequence: CASSPRQGENSPLHF. CDR3 nucleotide sequence: TGCGCCAGCAGCCCGCGGCAGGGAGAAAATTCACCCCTCCACTTT.

This clonotype was seen ten or more times. V usage is TRBV7-2 and J usage is TRBJ1-4; D perhaps matches TRBD1 (6 bases). Per germline, CDR1 SGHTA and CDR2 FQGNSA. The CDR3 consists of 14 residues. Trimming took 6 bases from V and 2 from J, leaving 10 bases between them. The DNA for the CDR3 is TGTGCCAGCAGTCTCGACAGGACTAATGAAAAACTGTTTTTT. Its translation: CASSLDRTNEKLFF.

CDR3 protein: CASSPFGEAGELFF. The CDR3 bases are TGTGCCAGCTCACCATTTGGTGAGGCCGGGGAGCTGTTTTTT. V and J are TRBV18 and TRBJ2-2, with D hard to call. The germline gives CDR1 KGHSH, CDR2 LQKENI. The CDR3 extends over 14 amino acids. V dropped 2 bases and J dropped 6 bases, with 10 bases sitting between them.

This clonotype occurred a few times. The chain combines TRBV15 with TRBJ1-4, with a weak D call TRBD1 (5 bases). The germline V gene has CDR1 LNHNV and CDR2 YYDKDF (reference sequence). CDR3 length: 15 amino acids. V was shortened by 0 bases and J by 4 bases, with 9 bases between the two germline ends. CDR3 coding DNA: TGTGCCACCAGCAGAGAAGGGACCAATAATGAAAAACTGTTTTTT. Translation gives CATSREGTNNEKLFF.

This clonotype appeared many times. This chain uses TRBV18 with TRBJ2-7; 7 bases align to TRBD1. V lost 4 bases to trimming and J lost 5 bases; unmatched junction nucleotides: 11. The CDR3 has 15 residues. Germline CDR1 reads KGHSH; CDR2 reads LQKENI. CDR3 coding DNA: TGTGCCAGCTCACTCGACAGGGTAGGTCCGGACGAGCAGTACTTC. Amino acids: CASSLDRVGPDEQYF.

This clonotype was seen repeatedly, ten times or more. The chain links TRBV20-1 to TRBJ2-5, with 11 bases matching TRBD2. The V gene end was trimmed by 6 bases and the J gene end by 1 base; junction bases not matched to a gene: 7. The germline gives CDR1 DFQATT, CDR2 SNEGSKA (reference sequence). The CDR3 contains 15 residues. CDR3 in amino acids: CSASRTSGFQETQYF. The CDR3 coding sequence is TGCAGTGCCAGCAGGACTAGCGGGTTCCAAGAGACCCAGTACTTC.

V is TRBV12-3 or TRBV12-4 and J is TRBJ1-1; D is perhaps TRBD1 (6 bases). V was shortened by 9 bases and J by 1 base, with 12 bases between the two germline ends. The CDR3 runs to 13 residues. The DNA of the CDR3 is TGTGCCAGTATGCTACAGGGGAACACTGAAGCTTTCTTT. Its protein product is CASMLQGNTEAFF.

This clonotype has at least ten counts. This chain connects TRBV6-2 or TRBV6-3 to TRBJ1-1; a weak D match, TRBD1 (5 bases). Germline values: CDR1 MNHEY, CDR2 SVGEGT. This CDR3 has 13 residues. V lost 9 bases and J 5 bases, leaving 16 bases between the germline ends. The CDR3 sequence is CASNPQGGTEAFF. The CDR3 DNA reads TGTGCCAGTAACCCGCAGGGTGGGACTGAAGCTTTCTTT.

CDR3 loop: CASSQTGGFKTEYF. As DNA, the CDR3 is TGCGCCAGCAGCCAGACAGGGGGATTCAAGACGGAGTACTTC. This chain connects TRBV5-1 to TRBJ2-5, with TRBD1 matching over 9 bases. The V and J ends lost 4 bases and 12 bases, in that order; junction bases with no gene match: 13. Germline CDR1 and CDR2: SGHRS and YFSETQ. The CDR3 extends over 14 amino acids.

V and J are TRBV15 and TRBJ2-4, with TRBD2 as a possible D gene (6 bases). Germline CDR1 is LNHNV and CDR2 is YYDKDF (reference sequence). The CDR3 sequence is 13 residues long. V dropped 4 bases and J dropped 7 bases, with 11 bases sitting between them. Here the CDR3 DNA reads TGTGCCACCAGCATTGCTCGGGAGAACATTCAGTACTTC. Amino acids: CATSIARENIQYF.

Many counts were recorded for this clonotype. The chain has TRBV4-2 and TRBJ2-7, with a possible D match to TRBD2 (8 bases). Germline assignment: CDR1 LGHNA and CDR2 YNFKEQ. The ends were cut back, 3 bases at V and 4 bases at J, with 28 bases in the middle. The CDR3 is 19 residues long. The CDR3 DNA follows: TGTGCCAGCAGCCATCCAACCGGGACAGCCGGGACTAGTTCTTACGAGCAGTACTTC. It specifies CASSHPTGTAGTSSYEQYF.

There are many counts of this clonotype. The gene calls are TRBV20-1 and TRBJ2-1; 14 nucleotides match TRBD2. This CDR3 is built from 14 residues. Germline CDR1 is DFQATT and CDR2 is SNEGSKA (reference sequence). V lost 5 bases, J lost 8 bases, and 5 bases stayed unmatched. The CDR3 nucleotides are TGCAGTGCTGGTCCGGGACTAGCGGGAGATGAGCAGTTCTTC. It codes for CSAGPGLAGDEQFF.

This chain joins TRBV2 and TRBJ2-5; 11 nucleotides align to TRBD1. After removal of 6 bases from V and 1 base from J, the junction contained 1 base not matched to a gene. Per the germline V gene, CDR1 is SNHLY and CDR2 is FYNNEI. The length of the CDR3 is 14 residues. DNA for the CDR3: TGTGCCAGCAGAGGGACAGGGGGCCAAGAGACCCAGTACTTC. This translates into CASRGTGGQETQYF.

This clonotype came up many times. This chain's CDR3 is CASSYSSSYEQYF. DNA for the CDR3: TGTGCCAGCAGTTACTCGTCCAGCTACGAGCAGTACTTC. The V and J genes are TRBV6-6 and TRBJ2-7; D call uncertain. Germline assignment: CDR1 MNHNY and CDR2 SVGAGI (reference sequence). This CDR3 contains 13 residues. V was shortened by 0 bases and J by 3 bases, with 6 bases between the two germline ends.

This clonotype was detected many times. The rearrangement links TRBV6-2 or TRBV6-3 to TRBJ2-7, with 11 bases fitting TRBD2. The germline gives CDR1 MNHEY, CDR2 SVGEGT. V dropped 6 bases and J dropped 0; count of bases not matched to a gene: 4. The CDR3 sequence is 15 residues long. The CDR3 DNA sequence: TGTGCCAGCAGAGATAGCGGGAGGGCCTCCTACGAGCAGTACTTC. Its translation is CASRDSGRASYEQYF.

This clonotype was seen only a few times. The V gene is TRBV14, the J gene TRBJ2-5; 8 bases match TRBD2. CDR3 length: 16 residues. Per germline, CDR1 SGHDN and CDR2 FVKESK. V shed 1 base, J shed 3 bases, and the junction held 7 bases outside the gene matches. The CDR3 reads CASSQGTSNWEETQYF. As DNA, the CDR3 is TGTGCCAGCAGCCAAGGGACTAGCAATTGGGAAGAGACCCAGTACTTC.

This clonotype has ten or more counts. The chain has TRBV6-5 and TRBJ1-1; no reliable D call. The germline V gene encodes CDR1 MNHEY and CDR2 SVGAGI. Trimming removed 0 bases at V and 1 base at J, with 12 bases between. The CDR3 is 16 amino acids. DNA of the CDR3: TGTGCCAGCAGTTACTCGAGCGGGGTTGGGAACACTGAAGCTTTCTTT. It is translated as CASSYSSGVGNTEAFF.

The V call is TRBV5-1, the J call TRBJ2-2, with D unclear. V was clipped by 3 bases and J by 9 bases, with 9 bases between them. The CDR3 spans 12 residues. Germline loops: CDR1 SGHRS, CDR2 YFSETQ. The CDR3 here is CASSSDPRELFF. The CDR3 DNA is TGCGCCAGCAGCTCGGACCCCCGGGAGCTGTTTTTT. Together with reference TRBV5-1 and TRBJ2-2, the CDR3 gives the full variable domain: KAGVTQTPRYLIKTRGQQVTLSCSPISGHRSVSWYQQTPGQGLQFLFEYFSETQRNKGNFPGRFSGRQFSNSRSEMNVSTLELGDSALYLCASSSDPRELFFGEGSRLTVL.

This clonotype has ten or more counts. The chain has TRBV28 and TRBJ1-2; TRBD1 aligns across 8 bases. V lost 2 bases to trimming and J lost 1 base; unmatched junction nucleotides: 12. The CDR3 runs to 18 residues. Looked up from germline, CDR1 is MDHEN and CDR2 is SYDVKM. CDR3 sequence reads: CASSLNVSPGQDNYGYTF. CDR3 DNA sequence: TGTGCCAGCAGTTTAAACGTATCTCCGGGACAGGATAACTATGGCTACACCTTC.

This clonotype showed up many times. The chain combines TRBV12-3 or TRBV12-4 with TRBJ2-3; D call uncertain. V lost 2 bases and J lost 3, with 18 bases in between. The CDR3 covers 17 residues. The CDR3 loop reads CASSLLASPSQTDTQYF. The CDR3 nucleotides read TGTGCCAGCAGTTTATTAGCCAGCCCAAGTCAAACAGATACGCAGTATTTT.

There are many counts of this clonotype. This chain connects TRBV6-1 to TRBJ2-5; perhaps TRBD2 as D (6 bases). In germline, CDR1 is MNHNS, CDR2 SASEGT. CDR3 length: 14 amino acids. Trimming took 6 bases from V and 3 from J, leaving 14 bases between them. The CDR3 DNA reads TGTGCCAGCAGATTTACCGGGACTGAAGAGACCCAGTACTTC. It is translated as CASRFTGTEETQYF.

Ten or more counts support this clonotype. The junction shows a germline mismatch at one end, possibly a read error. V is TRBV5-1 and J is TRBJ2-7; D unresolved. The CDR3 has 11 amino acids. Per germline, CDR1 SGHRS and CDR2 YFSETQ. For the CDR3, the DNA is TGTGCCAGCAGCTTATTGGGCGAGCAGTACTTC. This codes for CASSLLGEQYF.

This clonotype was detected many times. The V gene is TRBV20-1, the J gene TRBJ1-4; unclear D gene. The CDR3 covers 15 residues. The germline CDR1 and CDR2 sequences are DFQATT and SNEGSKA (reference sequence). V lost 0 bases and J lost 6, with 14 bases in between. This CDR3 is CSARDHAGNYEKLFF. The CDR3 coding sequence is TGCAGTGCTAGAGATCATGCGGGGAATTATGAAAAACTGTTTTTT.

V and J are TRBV6-6 and TRBJ1-1, with no clear D. The germline CDR1 and CDR2 sequences are MNHNY and SVGAGI (reference sequence). The germline V and J ends were trimmed by 0 bases and 0 bases, with 5 bases remaining between them. The CDR3 loop spans 14 amino acids. The CDR3, as DNA: TGTGCCAGCAGTTACTCAGAGGTGAACACTGAAGCTTTCTTT. Its translation: CASSYSEVNTEAFF.

This clonotype showed up just a few times. The chain carries TRBV12-3 or TRBV12-4 and TRBJ2-1; 10 positions agree with TRBD2. V was clipped by 6 bases and J by 4 bases; unmatched bases: 6. The CDR3 loop spans 15 amino acids. The CDR3 region has the DNA TGTGCCAGCAGGGAACTAGCGGGACGGTACAATGAGCAGTTCTTC. Translated, it gives CASRELAGRYNEQFF.

The chain links TRBV10-3 to TRBJ2-1; 14 bases are shared with TRBD2. This CDR3 spans 15 amino acids. Trimming cost V 9 bases and J 8 bases; bases outside gene matches: 9. Germline CDR1 is ENHRY and CDR2 is SYGVKD. The CDR3, as DNA: TGTGCCATACGAACCGGGACTAGCGGGAGCTATGAGCAGTTCTTC. It yields the protein CAIRTGTSGSYEQFF.